This T cell receptor (beta chain) was identified during a study of CD8 T cells in Susac syndrome (dated by TCRdb to between 2018 and 2021). As for the study more broadly: Whether CD8+ T cell activation and differentiation in Susac syndrome was antigen driven was tested using repertoire sequencing. Broad study findings and their caveats: The TCR sequencing and HLA analysis was acknowledged to have included a relatively small number of individuals.

On this clonotype itself: The target of this receptor is not known. No clone much larger than this one lies a single base away; base qualities are absent.

RNA was extracted with the RNeasy kit and 0.5 to 1 ug was reverse transcribed using random hexamers. The immunoSEQ multiplex PCR assay, which covers 54 Vbeta and 13 Jbeta segments, was used to amplify TCR beta CDR3 regions. To correct PCR amplification bias, a synthetic template baseline was used for both primer optimization and computational correction. Turning to the authors' computational methods: Reads were assigned to V, D and J genes according to IMGT and analyzed in immunoSEQ Analyzer, with only productive sequences retained. Clonality was computed as one minus Shannon entropy normalized by log2 of the number of productive unique sequences. Public and private clones were assessed among the 100 most prevalent clones of each patient and control. A clone was defined as Susac-specific if it was absent from the healthy and MS cohorts, from approximately 980 published viral clones and from other ImmuneACCESS disease sequences. TCRdb reprocessed the public reads (quality trimming at Q25 with fastp, clone calling with MiXCR) and kept in-frame beta chains. Every entry covers one CDR3 protein and lists the most common genes and DNA from its rows. The V and J calls follow TCRdb's processing rather than the paper's. This sample comprises 300,000 or so distinct CDR3 sequences, just over 90% of them detected only once. Approximately 0.065% of the sample is in the top ten clones.

High-throughput TCR beta sequencing profiled peripheral blood CD8+ and CD4+ T cells from healthy donors, Susac syndrome patients and multiple sclerosis patients. Multiple sclerosis controls were treatment-naive patients with stable or active relapsing-remitting disease fulfilling revised McDonald criteria. CD8+ TEMRA cells were enriched by FACS, while bulk CD8+ and CD4+ T cells were purified by magnetic negative isolation. Blood was collected in EDTA tubes and processed within 24 hours, with PBMCs isolated through density gradient centrifugation. PBMCs intended for TCR sequencing were cryopreserved in liquid nitrogen and were subsequently thawed in a 37 degrees C water bath. The sorted or isolated CD4+, CD8+ and CD8+ TEMRA cells had a purity of 90% or higher. V and J are truncated by 8 bases and 2 bases respectively, leaving an intervening sequence of 10 bases. The germline V gene (reference sequence) provides CDR1 MNHEY and CDR2 SMNVEV. Taken from cysteine to phenylalanine, the CDR3 has 13 residues. Here the CDR3 DNA is all that survives: 39 bases in frame from base 1.

The source of this sequence is a human donor with multiple sclerosis. The sequence links TRBV27 to TRBJ2-1; TRBD1 is perhaps the D gene, given 5 matching bases. Sequencing was carried out using CD4+ T cells from PBMCs. The DNA is as follows: TGTGCCAGCGGACATCCCGCCTACAATGAGCAGTTCTTC. It is translated as CASGHPAYNEQFF.